Described below is a single T cell receptor (beta chain) sequence and its context. Germline trimming cut 3 bases from V and 7 bases from J; bases unmatched to any gene: 2. The CDR3 extends over 12 amino acids. Data came from immunoSEQ multiplex PCR; TCRdb stores just in-frame clones and leaves some out. The table has some 150,000 clones, 84% seen once. The source of the sample is a study of blood T cell repertoires in COVID-19. Study background: T cells, B-cell-depleted T cells, or PBMCs supplied cDNA or gDNA.

This clonotype originated in a human donor in a cohort sampled during active COVID-19. The V and J genes are TRBV12-3 or TRBV12-4 and TRBJ1-1; 7 positions match TRBD1. The sequencing input was peripheral blood. The CDR3 spells CASSFGQVEAFF. CDR3 bases: TGTGCCAGCAGTTTCGGACAGGTTGAAGCTTTCTTT.